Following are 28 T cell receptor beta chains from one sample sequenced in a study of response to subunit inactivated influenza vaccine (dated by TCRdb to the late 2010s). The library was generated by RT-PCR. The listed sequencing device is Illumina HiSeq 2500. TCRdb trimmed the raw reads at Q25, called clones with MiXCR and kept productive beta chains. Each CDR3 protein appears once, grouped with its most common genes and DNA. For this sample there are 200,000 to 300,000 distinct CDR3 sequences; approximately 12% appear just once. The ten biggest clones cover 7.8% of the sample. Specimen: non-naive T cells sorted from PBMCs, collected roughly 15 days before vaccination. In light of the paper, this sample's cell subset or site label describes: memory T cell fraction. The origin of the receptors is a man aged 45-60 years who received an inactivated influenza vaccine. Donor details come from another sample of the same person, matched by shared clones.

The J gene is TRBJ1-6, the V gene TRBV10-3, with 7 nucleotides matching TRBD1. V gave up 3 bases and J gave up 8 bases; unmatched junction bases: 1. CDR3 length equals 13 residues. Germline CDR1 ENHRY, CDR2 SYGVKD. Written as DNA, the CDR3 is TGTGCCATCAGTGACAGGGGGGATTCACCCCTCCACTTT. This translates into CAISDRGDSPLHF.

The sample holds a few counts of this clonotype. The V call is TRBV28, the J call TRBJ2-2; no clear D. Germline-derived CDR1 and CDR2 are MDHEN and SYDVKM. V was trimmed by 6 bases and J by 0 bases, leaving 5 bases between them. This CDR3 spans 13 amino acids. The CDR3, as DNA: TGTGCCAGCAGACCCGCGAACACCGGGGAGCTGTTTTTT. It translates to CASRPANTGELFF.

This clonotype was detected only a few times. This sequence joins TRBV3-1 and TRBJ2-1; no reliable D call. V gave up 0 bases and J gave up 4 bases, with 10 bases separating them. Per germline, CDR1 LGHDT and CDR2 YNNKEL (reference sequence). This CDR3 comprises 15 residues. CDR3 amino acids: CASSQDLSEYNEQFF. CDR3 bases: TGTGCCAGCAGCCAAGACCTGTCTGAGTACAATGAGCAGTTCTTC.

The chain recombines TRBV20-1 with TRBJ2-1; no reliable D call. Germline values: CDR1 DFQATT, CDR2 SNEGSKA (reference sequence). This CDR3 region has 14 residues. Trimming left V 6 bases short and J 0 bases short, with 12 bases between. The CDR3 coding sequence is TGCAGTGCCCCTAGATCCGGCTCCTACAATGAGCAGTTCTTC. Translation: CSAPRSGSYNEQFF.

The CDR3 is CASSVGQAETQYF. CDR3 coding DNA: TGTGCCAGCAGCGTAGGACAGGCAGAGACCCAGTACTTC. The rearrangement links TRBV9 to TRBJ2-5; tentatively, D is TRBD1 (6 bases). Germline CDR1 is SGDLS and CDR2 is YYNGEE. Trimming stripped 0 bases from V and 4 bases from J, with 7 bases between. The CDR3 runs 13 residues.

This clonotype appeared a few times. CDR3 nucleotides: TGTGCCAGCAGTGACCGGAAAGGGGGGATCTACGAGCAGTACTTC. This gives the protein CASSDRKGGIYEQYF. The V gene is TRBV6-2 or TRBV6-3, the J gene TRBJ2-7; the D gene could be TRBD1 or TRBD2 (6 bases each). The V gene's germline CDR1 is MNHEY and CDR2 SVGEGT. This CDR3 is built from 15 residues. Trimming stripped 5 bases from V and 3 bases from J, with 17 bases between.

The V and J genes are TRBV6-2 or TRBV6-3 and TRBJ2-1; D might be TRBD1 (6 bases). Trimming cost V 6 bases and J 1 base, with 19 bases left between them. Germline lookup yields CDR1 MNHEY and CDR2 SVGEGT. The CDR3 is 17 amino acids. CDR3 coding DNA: TGTGCCAGCAGCCGAGACCGGGACACCACGTCCTACAATGAGCAGTTCTTC. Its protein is CASSRDRDTTSYNEQFF.

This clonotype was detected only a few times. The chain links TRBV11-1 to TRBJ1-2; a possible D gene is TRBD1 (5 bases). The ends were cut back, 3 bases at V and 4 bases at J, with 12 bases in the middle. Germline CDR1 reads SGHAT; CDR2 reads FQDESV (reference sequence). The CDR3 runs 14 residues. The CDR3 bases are TGTGCCAGCAGCTTTGACAGCATGGCCTATGGCTACACCTTC. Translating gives CASSFDSMAYGYTF.

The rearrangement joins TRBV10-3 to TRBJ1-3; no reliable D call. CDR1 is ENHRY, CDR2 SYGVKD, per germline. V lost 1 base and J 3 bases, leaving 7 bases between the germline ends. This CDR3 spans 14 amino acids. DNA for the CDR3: TGTGCCATCAGTGAGTGGGGTAATGGAAACACCATATATTTT. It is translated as CAISEWGNGNTIYF.

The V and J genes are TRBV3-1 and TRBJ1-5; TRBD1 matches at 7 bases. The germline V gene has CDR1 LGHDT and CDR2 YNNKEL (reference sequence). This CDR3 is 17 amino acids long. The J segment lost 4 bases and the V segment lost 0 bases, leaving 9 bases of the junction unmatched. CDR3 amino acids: CASSQDSFQGGNQPQHF. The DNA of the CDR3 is TGTGCCAGCAGCCAAGATTCCTTCCAGGGGGGGAATCAGCCCCAGCATTTT.

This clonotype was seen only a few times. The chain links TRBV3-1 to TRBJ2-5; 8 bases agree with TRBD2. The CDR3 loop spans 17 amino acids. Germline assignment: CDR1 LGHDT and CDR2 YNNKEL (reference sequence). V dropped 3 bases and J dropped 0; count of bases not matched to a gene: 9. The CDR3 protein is CASSQLTSGPYQETQYF. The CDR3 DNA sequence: TGTGCCAGCAGCCAGCTAACTAGCGGACCGTACCAAGAGACCCAGTACTTC.

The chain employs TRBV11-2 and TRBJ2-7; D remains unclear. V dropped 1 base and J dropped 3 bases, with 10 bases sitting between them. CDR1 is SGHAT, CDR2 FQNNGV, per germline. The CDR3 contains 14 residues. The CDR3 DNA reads TGTGCCAGCAGCTTAGGGCACAGTGGCTACGAGCAGTACTTC. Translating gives CASSLGHSGYEQYF. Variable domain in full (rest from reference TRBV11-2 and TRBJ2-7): EAGVAQSPRYKIIEKRQSVAFWCNPISGHATLYWYQQILGQGPKLLIQFQNNGVVDDSQLPKDRFSAERLKGVDSTLKIQPAKLEDSAVYLCASSLGHSGYEQYFGPGTRLTVT.

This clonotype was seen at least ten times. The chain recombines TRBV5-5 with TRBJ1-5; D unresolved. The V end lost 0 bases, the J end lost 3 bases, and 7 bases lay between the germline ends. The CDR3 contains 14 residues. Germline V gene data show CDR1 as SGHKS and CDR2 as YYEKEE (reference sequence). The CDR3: CASSLGLYNQPQHF. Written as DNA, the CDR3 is TGTGCCAGCAGCTTGGGACTTTACAATCAGCCCCAGCATTTT.

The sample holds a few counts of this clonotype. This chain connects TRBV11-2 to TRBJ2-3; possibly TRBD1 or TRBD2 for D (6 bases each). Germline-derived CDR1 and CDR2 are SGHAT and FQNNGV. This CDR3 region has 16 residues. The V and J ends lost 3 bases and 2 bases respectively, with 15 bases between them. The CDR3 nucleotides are TGTGCCAGCAGCTTCCGCCGGGGGCCCTACACAGATACGCAGTATTTT. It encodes CASSFRRGPYTDTQYF.

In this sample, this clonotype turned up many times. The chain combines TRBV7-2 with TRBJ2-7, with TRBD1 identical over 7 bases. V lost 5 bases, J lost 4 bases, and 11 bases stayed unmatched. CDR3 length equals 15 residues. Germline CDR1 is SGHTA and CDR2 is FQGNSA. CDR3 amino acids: CASSTRAGGEYEQYF. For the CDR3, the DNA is TGTGCCAGCAGCACAAGGGCAGGGGGTGAATACGAGCAGTACTTC.

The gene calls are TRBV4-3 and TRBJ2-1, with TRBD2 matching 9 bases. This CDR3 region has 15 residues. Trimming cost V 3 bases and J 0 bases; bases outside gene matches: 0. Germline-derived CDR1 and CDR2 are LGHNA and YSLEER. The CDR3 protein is CASSQREGSYNEQFF. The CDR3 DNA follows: TGCGCCAGCAGCCAGCGGGAGGGCTCCTACAATGAGCAGTTCTTC.

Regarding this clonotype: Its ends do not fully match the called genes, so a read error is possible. This CDR3 is CASSTLGGPSVGF. The CDR3 nucleotides are TGTGCCAGCAGTACCCTGGGAGGGCCCAGTGTAGGCTTC. The chain has TRBV2 and TRBJ2-7; 7 bases map to TRBD2. Germline lookup yields CDR1 SNHLY and CDR2 FYNNEI. The CDR3 has 13 amino acids. The full variable domain, completed using reference TRBV2 and TRBJ2-7, is EPEVTQTPSHQVTQMGQEVILRCVPISNHLYFYWYRQILGQKVEFLVSFYNNEISEKSEIFDDQFSVERPDGSNFTLKIRSTKLEDSAMYFCASSTLGGPSVGFGPGTRLTVT.

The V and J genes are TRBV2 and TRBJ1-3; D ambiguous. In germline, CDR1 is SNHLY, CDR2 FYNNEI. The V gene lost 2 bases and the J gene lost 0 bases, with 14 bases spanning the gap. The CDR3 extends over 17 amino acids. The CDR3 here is CASSERAGRRSGNTIYF. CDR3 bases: TGTGCCAGCAGTGAACGGGCAGGTCGACGCTCTGGAAACACCATATATTTT.

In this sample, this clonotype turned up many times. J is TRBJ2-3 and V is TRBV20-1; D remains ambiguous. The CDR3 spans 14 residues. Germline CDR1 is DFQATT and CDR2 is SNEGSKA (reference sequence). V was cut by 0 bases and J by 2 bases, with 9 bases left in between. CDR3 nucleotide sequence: TGCAGTGCTAGAGAAGGCCGGTACACAGATACGCAGTATTTT. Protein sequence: CSAREGRYTDTQYF.

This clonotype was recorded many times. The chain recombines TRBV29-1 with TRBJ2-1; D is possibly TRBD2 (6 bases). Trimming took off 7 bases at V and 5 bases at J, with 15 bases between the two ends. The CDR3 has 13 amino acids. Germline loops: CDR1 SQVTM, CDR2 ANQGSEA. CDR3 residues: CSGSRASDNEQFF. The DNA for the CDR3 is TGCAGCGGATCCCGGGCTAGCGACAATGAGCAGTTCTTC.

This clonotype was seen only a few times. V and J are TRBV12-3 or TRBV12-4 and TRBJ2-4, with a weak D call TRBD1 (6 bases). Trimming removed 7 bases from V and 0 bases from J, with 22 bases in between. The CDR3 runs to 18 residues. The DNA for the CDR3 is TGTGCCAGCACCTTCTCGTGGGGGCCCAGACTAGCCAAAAACATTCAGTACTTC. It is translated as CASTFSWGPRLAKNIQYF.

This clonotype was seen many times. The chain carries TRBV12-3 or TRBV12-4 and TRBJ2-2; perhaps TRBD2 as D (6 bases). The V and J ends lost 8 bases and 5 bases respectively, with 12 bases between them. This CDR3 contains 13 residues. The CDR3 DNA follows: TGTGCCAGCGGCTTGGGGGGAACCGGGGAGCTGTTTTTT. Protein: CASGLGGTGELFF.

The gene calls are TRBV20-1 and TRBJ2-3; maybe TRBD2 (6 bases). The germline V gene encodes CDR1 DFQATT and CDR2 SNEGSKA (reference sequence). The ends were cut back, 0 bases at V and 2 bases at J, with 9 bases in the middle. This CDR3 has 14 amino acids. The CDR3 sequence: CSARDTSFTDTQYF. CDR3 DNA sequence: TGCAGTGCTAGAGATACTAGCTTCACAGATACGCAGTATTTT.

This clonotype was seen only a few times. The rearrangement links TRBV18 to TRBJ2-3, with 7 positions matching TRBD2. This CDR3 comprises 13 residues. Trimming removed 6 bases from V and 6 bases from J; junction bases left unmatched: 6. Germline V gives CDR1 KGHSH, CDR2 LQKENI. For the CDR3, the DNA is TGTGCCAGCTCCCCGAGCGGGATGGATACGCAGTATTTT. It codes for CASSPSGMDTQYF.

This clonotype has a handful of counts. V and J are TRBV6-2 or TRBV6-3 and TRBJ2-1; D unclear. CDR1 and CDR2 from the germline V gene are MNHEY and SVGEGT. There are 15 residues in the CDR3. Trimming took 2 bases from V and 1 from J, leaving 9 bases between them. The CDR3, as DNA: TGTGCCAGCAGTTACGAGCTATCTTCCTACAATGAGCAGTTCTTC. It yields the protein CASSYELSSYNEQFF.

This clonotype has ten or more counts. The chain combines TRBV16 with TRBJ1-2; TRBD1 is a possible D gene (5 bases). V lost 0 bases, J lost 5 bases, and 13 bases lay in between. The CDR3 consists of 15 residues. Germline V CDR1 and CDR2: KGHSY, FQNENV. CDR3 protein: CASSQSESGVYGYTF. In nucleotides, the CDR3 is TGTGCCAGCAGCCAATCCGAATCGGGGGTGTATGGCTACACCTTC. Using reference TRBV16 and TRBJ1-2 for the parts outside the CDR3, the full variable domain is GEEVAQTPKHLVRGEGQKAKLYCAPIKGHSYVFWYQQVLKNEFKFLISFQNENVFDETGMPKERFSAKCLPNSPCSLEIQATKLEDSAVYFCASSQSESGVYGYTFGSGTRLTVV.

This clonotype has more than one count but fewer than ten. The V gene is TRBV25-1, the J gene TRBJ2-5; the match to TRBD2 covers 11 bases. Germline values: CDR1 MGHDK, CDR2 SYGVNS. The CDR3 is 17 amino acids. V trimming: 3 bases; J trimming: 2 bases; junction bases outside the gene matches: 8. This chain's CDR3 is CASSDPGLAGRQETQYF. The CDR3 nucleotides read TGTGCCAGCAGTGACCCCGGACTAGCGGGTAGACAAGAGACCCAGTACTTC.

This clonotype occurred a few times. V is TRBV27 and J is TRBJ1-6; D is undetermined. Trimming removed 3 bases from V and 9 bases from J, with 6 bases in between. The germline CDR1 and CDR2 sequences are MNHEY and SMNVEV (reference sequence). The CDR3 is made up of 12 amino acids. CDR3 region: CASSLYGSPLHF. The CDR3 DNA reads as TGTGCCAGCAGTTTGTACGGTTCACCCCTCCACTTT.